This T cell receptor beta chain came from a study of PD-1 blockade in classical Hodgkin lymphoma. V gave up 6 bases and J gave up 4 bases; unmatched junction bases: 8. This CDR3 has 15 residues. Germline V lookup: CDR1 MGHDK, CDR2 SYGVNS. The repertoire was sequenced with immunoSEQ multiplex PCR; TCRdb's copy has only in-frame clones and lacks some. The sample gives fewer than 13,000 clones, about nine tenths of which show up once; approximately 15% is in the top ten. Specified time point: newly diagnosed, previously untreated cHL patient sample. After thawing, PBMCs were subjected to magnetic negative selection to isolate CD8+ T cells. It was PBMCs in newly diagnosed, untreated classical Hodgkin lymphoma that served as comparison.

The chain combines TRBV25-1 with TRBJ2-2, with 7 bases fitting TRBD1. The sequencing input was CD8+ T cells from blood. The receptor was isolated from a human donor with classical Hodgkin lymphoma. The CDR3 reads CASSSTGASTGELFF. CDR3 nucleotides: TGTGCCAGCAGCTCTACAGGGGCGAGCACCGGGGAGCTGTTTTTT.